These 4 T cell receptor beta chains share one sample of origin, sequenced in a study of TIL therapy for anti-PD-1-resistant metastatic lung cancer. Sequencing used immunoSEQ v3. Produced via immunoSEQ multiplex PCR; TCRdb's table is partial and in-frame only. The table shows about 15,000 clones, with roughly 88% occurring only once. Time point indicated: pre-treatment sample, taken before nivolumab and TIL therapy. The starting material was blood, obtained at baseline. Receptor source: a person aged 25 to 80 with non-small cell lung cancer.

In its sample, this clone was seen a few times. The rearrangement uses TRBV30 and TRBJ1-5; D remains ambiguous. CDR1 and CDR2 (germline): GTSNPN, SVGIG (reference sequence). Trimming cost V 0 bases and J 3 bases, with 9 bases left between them. The CDR3 is 14 residues long. CDR3 nucleotide sequence: TGTGCCTGGAGTGTATTTGGCAACAATCAGCCCCAGCATTTT. Its translation: CAWSVFGNNQPQHF.

The rearrangement uses TRBV6-5 and TRBJ1-1; D possibly corresponds to TRBD1 (5 bases). Germline CDR1 reads MNHEY; CDR2 reads SVGAGI. CDR3 size: 12 residues. V was clipped by 5 bases and J by 7 bases, with 11 bases between them. As DNA, the CDR3 is TGTGCCAGCAGTCGAGGGGCCAGTGAAGCTTTCTTT. This codes for CASSRGASEAFF.

The chain has TRBV27 and TRBJ1-2; D may be TRBD1 (5 bases). CDR3 length equals 13 residues. Germline CDR1 and CDR2: MNHEY and SMNVEV (reference sequence). The ends were cut back, 2 bases at V and 4 bases at J, with 8 bases in the middle. For the CDR3, the DNA is TGTGCCAGCAGTTTACGGCAGGGCTATGGCTACACCTTC. As protein: CASSLRQGYGYTF.

The rearrangement uses TRBV4-2 and TRBJ2-5; 8 positions match TRBD2. Germline V gene data show CDR1 as LGHNA and CDR2 as YNFKEQ. V lost 2 bases to trimming and J lost 5 bases; unmatched junction nucleotides: 7. This CDR3 has 15 residues. DNA of the CDR3: TGTGCCAGCAGCCAAACGGGGGGGCGTCGGGAGACCCAGTACTTC. Its protein product is CASSQTGGRRETQYF.